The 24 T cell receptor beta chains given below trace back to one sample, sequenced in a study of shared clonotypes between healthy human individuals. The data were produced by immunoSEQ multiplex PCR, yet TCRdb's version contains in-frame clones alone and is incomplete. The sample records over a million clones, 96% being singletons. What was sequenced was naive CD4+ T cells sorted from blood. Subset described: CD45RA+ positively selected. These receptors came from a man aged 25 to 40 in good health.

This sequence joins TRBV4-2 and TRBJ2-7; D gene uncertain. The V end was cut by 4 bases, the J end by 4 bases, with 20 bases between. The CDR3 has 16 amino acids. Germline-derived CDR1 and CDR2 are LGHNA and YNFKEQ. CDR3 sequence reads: CASSLQSSPEPYEQYF. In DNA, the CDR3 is TGTGCCAGCAGCCTCCAGAGCTCCCCCGAGCCATACGAGCAGTACTTC.

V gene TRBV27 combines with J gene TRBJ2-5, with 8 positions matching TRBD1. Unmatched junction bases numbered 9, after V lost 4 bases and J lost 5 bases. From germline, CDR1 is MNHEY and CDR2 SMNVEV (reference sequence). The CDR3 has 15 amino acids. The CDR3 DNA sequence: TGTGCCAGCAGTTCCACCGGGACAGGTCTGGAGACCCAGTACTTC. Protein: CASSSTGTGLETQYF.

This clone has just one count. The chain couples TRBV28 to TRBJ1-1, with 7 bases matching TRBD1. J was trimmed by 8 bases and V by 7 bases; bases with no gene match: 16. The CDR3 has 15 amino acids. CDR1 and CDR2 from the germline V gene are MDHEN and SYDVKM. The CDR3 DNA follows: TGTGCCAGCATGGGCCAAGATTCCAGGGGGAGAGAAGCTTTCTTT. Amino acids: CASMGQDSRGREAFF.

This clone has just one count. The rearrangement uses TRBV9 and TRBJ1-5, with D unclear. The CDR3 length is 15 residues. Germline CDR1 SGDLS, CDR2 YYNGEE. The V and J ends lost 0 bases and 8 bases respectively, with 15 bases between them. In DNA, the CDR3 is TGTGCCAGCAGCGTAGGGGTCCTGGAGGTGGAGCCCCAGCATTTT. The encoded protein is CASSVGVLEVEPQHF.

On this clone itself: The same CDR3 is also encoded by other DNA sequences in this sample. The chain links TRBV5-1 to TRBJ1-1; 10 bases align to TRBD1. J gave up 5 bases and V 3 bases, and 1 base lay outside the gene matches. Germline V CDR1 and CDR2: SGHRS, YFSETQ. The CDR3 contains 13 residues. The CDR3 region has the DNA TGCGCCAGCAGCTCGGACAGGGGGACTGAAGCTTTCTTT. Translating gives CASSSDRGTEAFF.

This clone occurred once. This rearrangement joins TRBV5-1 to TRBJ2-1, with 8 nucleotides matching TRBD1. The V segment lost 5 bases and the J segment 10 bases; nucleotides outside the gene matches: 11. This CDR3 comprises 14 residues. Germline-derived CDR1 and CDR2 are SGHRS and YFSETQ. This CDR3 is CASREPGQALEQFF. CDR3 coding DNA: TGCGCCAGCAGAGAACCGGGACAGGCTTTGGAGCAGTTCTTC.

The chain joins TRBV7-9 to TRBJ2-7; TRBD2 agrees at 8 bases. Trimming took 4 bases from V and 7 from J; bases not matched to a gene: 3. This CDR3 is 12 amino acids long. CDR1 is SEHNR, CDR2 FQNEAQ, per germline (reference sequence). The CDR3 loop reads CASSYIAGEQYF. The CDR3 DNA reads TGTGCCAGCAGCTACATAGCGGGAGAGCAGTACTTC.

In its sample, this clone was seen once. CDR3 region: CASSEAGVNEQFF. DNA of the CDR3: TGTGCCAGCAGTGAGGCAGGGGTCAATGAGCAGTTCTTC. The rearrangement uses TRBV6-1 and TRBJ2-1; possible D gene TRBD1, 6 bases. This CDR3 contains 13 residues. Trimming pared 3 bases from V and 6 bases from J, leaving 9 bases between. Germline V gene lookup returns CDR1 MNHNS and CDR2 SASEGT.

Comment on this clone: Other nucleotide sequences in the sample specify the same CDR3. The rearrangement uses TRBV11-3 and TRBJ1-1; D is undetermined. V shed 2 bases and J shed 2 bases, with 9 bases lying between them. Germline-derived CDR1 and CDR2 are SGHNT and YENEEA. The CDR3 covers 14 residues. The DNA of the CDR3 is TGTGCCAGCAGCTTACGCGGCGATAACACTGAAGCTTTCTTT. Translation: CASSLRGDNTEAFF.

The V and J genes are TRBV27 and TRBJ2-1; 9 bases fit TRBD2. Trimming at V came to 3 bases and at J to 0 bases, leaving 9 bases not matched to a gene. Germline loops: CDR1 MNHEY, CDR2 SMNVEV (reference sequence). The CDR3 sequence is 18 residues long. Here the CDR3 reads CASSFSGSLRTSYNEQFF. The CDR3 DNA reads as TGTGCCAGCAGTTTTAGCGGGAGCCTCCGAACCTCCTACAATGAGCAGTTCTTC.

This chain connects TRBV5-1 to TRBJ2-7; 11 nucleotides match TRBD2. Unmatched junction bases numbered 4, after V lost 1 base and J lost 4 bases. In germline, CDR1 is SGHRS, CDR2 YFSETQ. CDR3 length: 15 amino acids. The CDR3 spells CASSLLSSGRYEQYF. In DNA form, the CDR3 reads TGCGCCAGCAGCTTGCTCTCTAGCGGGAGGTACGAGCAGTACTTC.

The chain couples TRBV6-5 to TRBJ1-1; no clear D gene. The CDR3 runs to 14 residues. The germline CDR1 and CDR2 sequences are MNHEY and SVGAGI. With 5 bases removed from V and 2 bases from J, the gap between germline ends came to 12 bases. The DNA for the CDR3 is TGTGCCAGCAGTCGAGCTGGCAGCAACACTGAAGCTTTCTTT. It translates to CASSRAGSNTEAFF.

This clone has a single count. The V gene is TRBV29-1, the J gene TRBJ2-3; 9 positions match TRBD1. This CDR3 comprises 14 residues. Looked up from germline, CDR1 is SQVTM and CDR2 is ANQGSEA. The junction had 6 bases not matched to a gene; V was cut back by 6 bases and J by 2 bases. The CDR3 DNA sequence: TGCAGCGTCGGTGGGACAGGGAACACAGATACGCAGTATTTT. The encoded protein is CSVGGTGNTDTQYF.

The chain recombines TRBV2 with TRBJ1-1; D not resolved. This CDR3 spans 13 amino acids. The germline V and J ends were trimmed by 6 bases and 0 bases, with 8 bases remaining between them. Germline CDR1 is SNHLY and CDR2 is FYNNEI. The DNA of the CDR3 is TGTGCCAGCAGCGCCAATTTGAACACTGAAGCTTTCTTT. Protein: CASSANLNTEAFF.

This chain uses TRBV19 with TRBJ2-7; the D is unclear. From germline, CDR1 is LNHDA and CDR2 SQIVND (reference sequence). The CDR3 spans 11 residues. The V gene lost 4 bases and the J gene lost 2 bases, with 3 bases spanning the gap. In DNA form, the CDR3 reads TGTGCCAGTAGTAACACCTACGAGCAGTACTTC. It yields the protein CASSNTYEQYF. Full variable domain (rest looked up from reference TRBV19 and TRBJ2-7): DGGITQSPKYLFRKEGQNVTLSCEQNLNHDAMYWYRQDPGQGLRLIYYSQIVNDFQKGDIAEGYSVSREKKESFPLTVTSAQKNPTAFYLCASSNTYEQYFGPGTRLTVT.

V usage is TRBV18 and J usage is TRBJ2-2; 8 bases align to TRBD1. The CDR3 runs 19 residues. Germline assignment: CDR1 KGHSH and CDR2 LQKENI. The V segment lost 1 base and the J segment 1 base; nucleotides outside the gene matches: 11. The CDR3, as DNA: TGTGCCAGCTCACCACTGACGGTGGCCGGGACAGGGAACACCGGGGAGCTGTTTTTT. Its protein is CASSPLTVAGTGNTGELFF.

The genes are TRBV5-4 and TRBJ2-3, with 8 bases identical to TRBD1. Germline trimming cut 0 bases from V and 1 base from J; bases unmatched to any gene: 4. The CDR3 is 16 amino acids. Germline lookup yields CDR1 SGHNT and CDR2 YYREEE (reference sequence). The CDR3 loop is CASSLAGGQGTDTQYF. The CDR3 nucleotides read TGTGCCAGCAGCTTGGCCGGGGGACAGGGCACAGATACGCAGTATTTT.

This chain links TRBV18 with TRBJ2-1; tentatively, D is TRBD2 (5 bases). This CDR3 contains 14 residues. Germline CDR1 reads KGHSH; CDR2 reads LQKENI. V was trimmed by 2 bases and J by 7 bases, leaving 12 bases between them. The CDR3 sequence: CASSPFSGSNEQFF. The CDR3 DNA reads TGTGCCAGCTCACCATTTTCGGGATCGAATGAGCAGTTCTTC.

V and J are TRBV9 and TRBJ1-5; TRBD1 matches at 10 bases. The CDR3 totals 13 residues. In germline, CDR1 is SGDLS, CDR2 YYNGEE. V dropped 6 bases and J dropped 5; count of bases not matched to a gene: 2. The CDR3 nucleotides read TGTGCCAGCACTGGGACAGGGGATCAGCCCCAGCATTTT. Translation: CASTGTGDQPQHF.

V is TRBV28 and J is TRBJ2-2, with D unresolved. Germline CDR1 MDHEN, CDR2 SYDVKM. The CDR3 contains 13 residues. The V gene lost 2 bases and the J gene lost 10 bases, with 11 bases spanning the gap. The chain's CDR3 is CASSLKVPAELFF. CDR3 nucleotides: TGTGCCAGCAGTTTAAAGGTGCCGGCGGAGCTGTTTTTT.

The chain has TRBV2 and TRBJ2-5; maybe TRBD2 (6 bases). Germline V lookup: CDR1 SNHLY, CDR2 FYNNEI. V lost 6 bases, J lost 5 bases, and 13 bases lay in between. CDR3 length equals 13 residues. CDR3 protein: CASRPGRGETQYF. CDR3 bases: TGTGCCAGCAGACCCGGGAGAGGGGAGACCCAGTACTTC.

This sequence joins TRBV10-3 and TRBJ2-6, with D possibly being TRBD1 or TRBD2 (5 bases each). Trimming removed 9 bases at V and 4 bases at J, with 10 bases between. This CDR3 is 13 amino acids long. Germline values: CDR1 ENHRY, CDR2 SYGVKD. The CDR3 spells CAMGTTGANVLTF. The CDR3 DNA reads TGTGCCATGGGGACGACGGGGGCCAACGTCCTGACTTTC.

The CDR3 protein is CAWSVSQTYNEQFF. CDR3 nucleotide sequence: TGTGCCTGGAGTGTAAGCCAAACCTACAATGAGCAGTTCTTC. V is TRBV30 and J is TRBJ2-1; D remains ambiguous. The V end lost 0 bases, the J end lost 2 bases, and 8 bases lay between the germline ends. The length of the CDR3 is 14 residues. Germline lookup yields CDR1 GTSNPN and CDR2 SVGIG (reference sequence).

CDR3 nucleotides: TGTGCCACCAGCACAGGACAGGGTATGGATACGCAGTATTTT. It is translated as CATSTGQGMDTQYF. The chain joins TRBV15 to TRBJ2-3, with TRBD1 identical over 8 bases. Germline CDR1 is LNHNV and CDR2 is YYDKDF (reference sequence). There are 14 residues in the CDR3. The V segment lost 4 bases and the J segment 6 bases; nucleotides outside the gene matches: 6. Full variable domain (outside the CDR3, taken from reference TRBV15 and TRBJ2-3): DAMVIQNPRYQVTQFGKPVTLSCSQTLNHNVMYWYQQKSSQAPKLLFHYYDKDFNNEADTPDNFQSRRPNTSFCFLDIRSPGLGDTAMYLCATSTGQGMDTQYFGPGTRLTVL.